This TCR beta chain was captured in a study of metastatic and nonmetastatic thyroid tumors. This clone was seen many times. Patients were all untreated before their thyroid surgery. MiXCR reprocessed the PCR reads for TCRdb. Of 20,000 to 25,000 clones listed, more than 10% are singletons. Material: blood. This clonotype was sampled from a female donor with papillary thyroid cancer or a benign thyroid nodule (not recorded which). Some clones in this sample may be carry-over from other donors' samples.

CDR3 region: CASNSRSSYNEQFF. The DNA of the CDR3 is TGTGCCAGCAATTCGCGGAGCTCCTACAATGAGCAGTTCTTC. The rearrangement links TRBV2 to TRBJ2-1; no reliable D call. CDR1 is SNHLY, CDR2 FYNNEI, per germline. The CDR3 is 14 residues long. V was trimmed by 7 bases and J by 0 bases, leaving 10 bases between them.